This TCR beta chain was captured by sequencing in a study of radiotherapy plus CTLA-4 blockade in lung cancer. General study findings and limits: Dynamics of early blood T cell clones, together with interferon-beta, were reportedly the best predictors of response. Blood-borne expansion of tumor-derived TCR clones followed radiotherapy plus ipilimumab.

Germline lookup yields CDR1 MNHEY and CDR2 SMNVEV (reference sequence). V was trimmed by 3 bases and J by 9 bases, leaving 12 bases between them. The CDR3 runs to 13 residues. Regarding this clone: Antigen unknown.

Profiling relied on immunoSEQ multiplex PCR, and the TCRdb table lists in-frame clones only, not all of them. This sample has roughly 32,000 clones, with roughly 70% found just once. The sequencing used peripheral blood, collected from a patient treated with radiotherapy plus ipilimumab. The sequence was obtained from a human donor with non-small cell lung cancer that progressed on radiotherapy plus ipilimumab. This sequence joins TRBV27 and TRBJ2-1; unclear D gene. The CDR3 DNA reads TGTGCCAGCAGTTTCCCCACCCACAGTGAGCAGTTCTTC. Amino acid sequence: CASSFPTHSEQFF.